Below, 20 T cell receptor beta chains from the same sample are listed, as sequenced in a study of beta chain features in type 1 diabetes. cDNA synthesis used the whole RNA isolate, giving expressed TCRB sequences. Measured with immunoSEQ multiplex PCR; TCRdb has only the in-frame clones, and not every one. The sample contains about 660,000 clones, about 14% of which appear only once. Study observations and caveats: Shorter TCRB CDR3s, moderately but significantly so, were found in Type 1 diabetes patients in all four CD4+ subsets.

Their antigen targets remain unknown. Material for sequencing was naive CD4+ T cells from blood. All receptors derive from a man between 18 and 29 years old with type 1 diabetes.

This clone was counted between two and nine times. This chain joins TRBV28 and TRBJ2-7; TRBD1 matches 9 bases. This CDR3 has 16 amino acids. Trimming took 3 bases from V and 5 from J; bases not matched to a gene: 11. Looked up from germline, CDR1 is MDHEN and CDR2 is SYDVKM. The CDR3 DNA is TGTGCCAGCAGTTTCCCCGCCGGGACAGGGCTTAACGAGCAGTACTTC. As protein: CASSFPAGTGLNEQYF.

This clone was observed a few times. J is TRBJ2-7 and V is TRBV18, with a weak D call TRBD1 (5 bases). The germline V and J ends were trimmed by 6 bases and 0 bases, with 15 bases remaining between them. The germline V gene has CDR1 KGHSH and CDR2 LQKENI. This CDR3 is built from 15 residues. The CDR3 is CASSPTQGNSYEQYF. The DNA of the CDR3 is TGTGCCAGCTCCCCTACGCAGGGTAACTCCTACGAGCAGTACTTC.

The CDR3 region is CASSTGDGGNEQFF. The CDR3 coding sequence is TGTGCCAGCAGTACCGGGGATGGCGGAAATGAGCAGTTCTTC. The chain carries TRBV2 and TRBJ2-1, with a weak D call TRBD2 (5 bases). CDR3 length: 14 residues. Germline V gene lookup returns CDR1 SNHLY and CDR2 FYNNEI. Deletions cut 5 bases from V and 7 bases from J, with 15 bases between.

The CDR3 coding sequence is TGTGCCTGGAGCAGGGGGATGGGGGACCCCCAGCTCTCCTACAATGAGCAGTTCTTC. It translates to CAWSRGMGDPQLSYNEQFF. The chain combines TRBV30 with TRBJ2-1, with 7 bases fitting TRBD1. The germline CDR1 and CDR2 sequences are GTSNPN and SVGIG (reference sequence). The J segment lost 0 bases and the V segment lost 3 bases, leaving 17 bases of the junction unmatched. This CDR3 spans 19 amino acids.

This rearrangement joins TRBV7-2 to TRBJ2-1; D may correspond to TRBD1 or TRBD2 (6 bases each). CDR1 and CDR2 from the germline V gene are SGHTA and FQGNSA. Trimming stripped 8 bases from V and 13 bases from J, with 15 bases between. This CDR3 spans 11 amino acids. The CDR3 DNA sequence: TGTGCCAGCGGAGGGGGGACGGCCCAGTTCTTC. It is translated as CASGGGTAQFF.

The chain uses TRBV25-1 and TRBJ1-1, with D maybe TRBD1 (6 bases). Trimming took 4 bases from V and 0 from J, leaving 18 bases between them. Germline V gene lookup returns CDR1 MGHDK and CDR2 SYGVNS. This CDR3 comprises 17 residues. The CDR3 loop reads CASSAIPGHKMNTEAFF. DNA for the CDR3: TGTGCCAGCAGTGCCATTCCGGGACACAAGATGAACACTGAAGCTTTCTTT.

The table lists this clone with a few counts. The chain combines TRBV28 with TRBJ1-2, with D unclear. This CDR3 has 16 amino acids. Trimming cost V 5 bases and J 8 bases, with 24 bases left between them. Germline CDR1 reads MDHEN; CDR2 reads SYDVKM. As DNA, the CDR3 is TGTGCCAGCAGTCTCACATCCGGGTCCTCGGAAGGGGGCTACACCTTC. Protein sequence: CASSLTSGSSEGGYTF.

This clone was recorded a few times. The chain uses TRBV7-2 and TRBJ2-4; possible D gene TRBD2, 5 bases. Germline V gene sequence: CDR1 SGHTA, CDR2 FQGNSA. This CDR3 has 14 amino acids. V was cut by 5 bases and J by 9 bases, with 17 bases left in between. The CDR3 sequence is CASSPLSEVSIQYF. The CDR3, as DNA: TGTGCCAGCAGCCCTCTCTCGGAGGTCAGCATTCAGTACTTC.

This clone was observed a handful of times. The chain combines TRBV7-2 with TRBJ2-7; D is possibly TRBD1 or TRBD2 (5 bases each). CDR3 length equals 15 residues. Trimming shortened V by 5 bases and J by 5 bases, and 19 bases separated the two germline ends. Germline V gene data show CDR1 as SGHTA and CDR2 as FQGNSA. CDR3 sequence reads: CASSQTRDSRNEQYF. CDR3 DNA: TGTGCCAGCAGCCAAACTAGAGACAGCCGGAACGAGCAGTACTTC.

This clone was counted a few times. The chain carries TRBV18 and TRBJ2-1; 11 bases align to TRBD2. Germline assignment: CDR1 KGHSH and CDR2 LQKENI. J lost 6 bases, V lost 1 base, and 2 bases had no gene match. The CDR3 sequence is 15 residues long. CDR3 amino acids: CASSPLTSGGNEQFF. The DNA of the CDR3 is TGTGCCAGCTCACCACTAACTAGCGGGGGCAATGAGCAGTTCTTC.

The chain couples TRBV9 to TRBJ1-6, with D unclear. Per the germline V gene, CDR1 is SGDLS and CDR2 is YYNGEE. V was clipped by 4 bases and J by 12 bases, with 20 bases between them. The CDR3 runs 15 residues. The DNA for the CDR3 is TGTGCCAGCAGCTCAGGCGGGCAGGACTTTTTACCCCTCCACTTT. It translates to CASSSGGQDFLPLHF. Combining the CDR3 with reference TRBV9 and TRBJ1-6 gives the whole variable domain DSGVTQTPKHLITATGQRVTLRCSPRSGDLSVYWYQQSLDQGLQFLIQYYNGEERAKGNILERFSAQQFPDLHSELNLSSLELGDSALYFCASSSGGQDFLPLHFGNGTRLTVT.

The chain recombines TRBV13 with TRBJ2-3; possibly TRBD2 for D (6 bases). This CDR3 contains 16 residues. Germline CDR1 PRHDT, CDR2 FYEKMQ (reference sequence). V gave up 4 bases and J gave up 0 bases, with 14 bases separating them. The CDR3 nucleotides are TGTGCCAGCAGCTCCCAGACTAGGGCTAGCACAGATACGCAGTATTTT. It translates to CASSSQTRASTDTQYF.

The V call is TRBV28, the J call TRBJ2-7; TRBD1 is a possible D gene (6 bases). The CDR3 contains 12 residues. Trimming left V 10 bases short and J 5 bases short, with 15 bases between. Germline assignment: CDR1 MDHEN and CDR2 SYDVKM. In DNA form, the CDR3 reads TGTGCCACCTTAGGACAGTCTGACGAGCAGTACTTC. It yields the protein CATLGQSDEQYF.

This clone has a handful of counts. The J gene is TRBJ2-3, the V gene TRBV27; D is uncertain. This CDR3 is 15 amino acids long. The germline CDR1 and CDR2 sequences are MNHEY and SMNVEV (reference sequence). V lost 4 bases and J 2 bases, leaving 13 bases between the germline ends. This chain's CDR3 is CASSSPAGPTDTQYF. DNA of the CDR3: TGTGCCAGCAGTTCGCCCGCCGGTCCCACAGATACGCAGTATTTT.

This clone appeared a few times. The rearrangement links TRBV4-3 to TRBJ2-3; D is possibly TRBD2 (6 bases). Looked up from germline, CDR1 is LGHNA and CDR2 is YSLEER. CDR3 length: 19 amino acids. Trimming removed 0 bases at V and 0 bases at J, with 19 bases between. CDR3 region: CASSQERLVGVQSTDTQYF. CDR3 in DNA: TGCGCCAGCAGCCAAGAACGACTAGTTGGGGTCCAAAGCACAGATACGCAGTATTTT.

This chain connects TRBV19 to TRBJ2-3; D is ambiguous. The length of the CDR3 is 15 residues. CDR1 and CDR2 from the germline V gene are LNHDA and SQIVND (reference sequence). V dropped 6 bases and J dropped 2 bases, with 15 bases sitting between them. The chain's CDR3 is CASSNYLENTDTQYF. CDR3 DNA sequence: TGTGCCAGTAGCAACTACTTAGAAAACACAGATACGCAGTATTTT.

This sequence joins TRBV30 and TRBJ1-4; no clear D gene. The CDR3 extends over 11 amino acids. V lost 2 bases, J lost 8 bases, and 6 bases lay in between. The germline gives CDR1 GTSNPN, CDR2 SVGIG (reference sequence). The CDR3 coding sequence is TGTGCCTGGAGTCCGGCGGAAAAACTGTTTTTT. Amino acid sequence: CAWSPAEKLFF.

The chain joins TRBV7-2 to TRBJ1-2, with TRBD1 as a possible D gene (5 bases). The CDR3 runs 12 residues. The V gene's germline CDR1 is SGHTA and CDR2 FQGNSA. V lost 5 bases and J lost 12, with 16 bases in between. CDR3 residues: CASSPRQPPHTF. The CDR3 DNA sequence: TGTGCCAGCAGCCCAAGACAGCCTCCTCACACCTTC.

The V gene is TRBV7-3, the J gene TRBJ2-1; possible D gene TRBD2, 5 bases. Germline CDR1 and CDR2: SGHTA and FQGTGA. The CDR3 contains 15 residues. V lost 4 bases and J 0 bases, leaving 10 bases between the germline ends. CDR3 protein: CASSYRGSSYNEQFF. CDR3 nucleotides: TGTGCCAGCAGCTATCGCGGGTCCTCCTACAATGAGCAGTTCTTC.

DNA for the CDR3: TGCAGCGTTGACGAGGGGAATGGAGAGACCCAGTACTTC. Translation: CSVDEGNGETQYF. The chain is built from TRBV29-1 and TRBJ2-5; D tentatively reads TRBD1 or TRBD2 (5 bases each). This CDR3 contains 13 residues. V dropped 3 bases and J dropped 4 bases, with 12 bases sitting between them. CDR1 is SQVTM, CDR2 ANQGSEA, per germline. Complete variable domain (other parts from reference TRBV29-1 and TRBJ2-5): SAVISQKPSRDICQRGTSLTIQCQVDSQVTMMFWYRQQPGQSLTLIATANQGSEATYESGFVIDKFPISRPNLTFSTLTVSNMSPEDSSIYLCSVDEGNGETQYFGPGTRLLVL.